The sample holds a few counts of the clone carrying this T cell receptor beta chain. The TCRbeta library incorporated unique molecular identifiers. One entry per CDR3 protein, called by TCRdb with MiXCR from the PCR reads. Seen here are 300,000 to 400,000 distinct CDR3 sequences, about an eighth observed once, and the top ten hold 3.5% to 4.5%. The sample belongs to a study of T-cell reconstitution after alpha-beta-depleted transplantation in children. This CDR3 has 15 amino acids. The germline V gene has CDR1 LGHDT and CDR2 YNNKEL (reference sequence). V lost 2 bases, J lost 5 bases, and 13 bases lay in between.

The chain joins TRBV3-1 to TRBJ2-1; D unresolved. This TCR came from a human donor who donated a stem cell graft to a child with Fanconi anemia. Sequencing used PBMCs, obtained from the stem cell graft. CDR3: CASSQSYSPNNEQFF. CDR3 coding DNA: TGTGCCAGCAGCCAATCCTATAGCCCAAACAATGAGCAGTTCTTC.